The TCR beta chain under discussion was sequenced for a study of molecular identifiers for immune sequencing clone quantification. Bulk TCR libraries used previously described methods and listed TCR primers. Using its own MiXCR run on the PCR reads, TCRdb lists one record per CDR3 protein. The top ten clones hold roughly 0.81% of a sample with 460,000 or so distinct CDR3 sequences, 20% to 25% of them seen once. This clonotype has a handful of counts. Trimming shortened V by 0 bases and J by 4 bases, and 14 bases separated the two germline ends. Per the germline V gene, CDR1 is DFQATT and CDR2 is SNEGSKA (reference sequence). The CDR3 loop spans 15 amino acids.

The specimen was naive CD8+ T cells from blood, with Jurkat cell RNA spiked in. Subset in this sample: FACS-sorted CD8+CD4-CCR7+CD45RA+ naive T cells. V usage is TRBV20-1 and J usage is TRBJ2-3, with unresolved D. The clonotype comes from a human donor in good health. Some libraries in this study had Jurkat cell RNA spiked in. CDR3 bases: TGCAGTGCTAGAGAACCGGCGGCAGTCTCAGATACGCAGTATTTT. It encodes CSAREPAAVSDTQYF.